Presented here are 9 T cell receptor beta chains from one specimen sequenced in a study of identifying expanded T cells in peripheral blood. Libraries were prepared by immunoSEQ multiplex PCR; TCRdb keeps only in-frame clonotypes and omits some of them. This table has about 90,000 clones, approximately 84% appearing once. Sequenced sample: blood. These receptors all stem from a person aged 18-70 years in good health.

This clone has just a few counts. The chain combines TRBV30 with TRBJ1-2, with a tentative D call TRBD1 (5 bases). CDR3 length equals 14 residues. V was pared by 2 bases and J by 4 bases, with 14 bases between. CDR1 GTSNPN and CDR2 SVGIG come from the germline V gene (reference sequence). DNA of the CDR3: TGTGCCTGGAGTAGCGGGGACGGCTTCTATGGCTACACCTTC. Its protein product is CAWSSGDGFYGYTF.

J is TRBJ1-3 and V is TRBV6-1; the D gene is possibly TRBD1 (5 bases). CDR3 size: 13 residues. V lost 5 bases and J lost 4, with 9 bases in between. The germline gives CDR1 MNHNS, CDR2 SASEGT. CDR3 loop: CASSSGPGNTIYF. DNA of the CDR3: TGTGCCAGCAGTTCAGGGCCAGGAAACACCATATATTTT.

CDR3 sequence: CASSPANRFTEAFF. The CDR3 DNA reads TGTGCCAGCTCTCCGGCGAACAGGTTCACTGAAGCTTTCTTT. This chain joins TRBV18 and TRBJ1-1; a possible D gene is TRBD1 (5 bases). Trimming stripped 6 bases from V and 4 bases from J, with 15 bases between. The germline V gene encodes CDR1 KGHSH and CDR2 LQKENI. This CDR3 contains 14 residues.

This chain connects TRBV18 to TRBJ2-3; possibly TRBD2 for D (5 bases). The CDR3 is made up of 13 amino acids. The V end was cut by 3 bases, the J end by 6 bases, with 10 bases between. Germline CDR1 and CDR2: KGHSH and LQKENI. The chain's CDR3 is CASSPRAADTQYF. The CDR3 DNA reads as TGTGCCAGCTCACCTAGAGCGGCTGATACGCAGTATTTT.

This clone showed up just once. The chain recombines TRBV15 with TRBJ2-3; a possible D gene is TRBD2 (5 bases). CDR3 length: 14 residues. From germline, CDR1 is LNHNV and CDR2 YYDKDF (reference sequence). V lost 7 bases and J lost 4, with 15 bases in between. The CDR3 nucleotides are TGTGCCACCACCTGGGCTAGCATCGCAGATACGCAGTATTTT. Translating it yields CATTWASIADTQYF.

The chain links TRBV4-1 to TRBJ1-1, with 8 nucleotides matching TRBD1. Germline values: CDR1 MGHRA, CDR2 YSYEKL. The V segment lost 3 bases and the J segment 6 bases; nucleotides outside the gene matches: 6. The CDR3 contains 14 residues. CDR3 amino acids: CASSHWTGWAEAFF. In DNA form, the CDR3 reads TGCGCCAGCAGCCACTGGACAGGGTGGGCTGAAGCTTTCTTT.

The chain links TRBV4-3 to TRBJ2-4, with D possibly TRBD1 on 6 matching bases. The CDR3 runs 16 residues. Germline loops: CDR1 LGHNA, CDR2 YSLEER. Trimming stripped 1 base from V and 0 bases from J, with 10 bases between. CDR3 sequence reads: CASSQGRGLAKNIQYF. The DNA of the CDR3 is TGCGCCAGCAGCCAAGGCAGGGGCCTAGCCAAAAACATTCAGTACTTC.

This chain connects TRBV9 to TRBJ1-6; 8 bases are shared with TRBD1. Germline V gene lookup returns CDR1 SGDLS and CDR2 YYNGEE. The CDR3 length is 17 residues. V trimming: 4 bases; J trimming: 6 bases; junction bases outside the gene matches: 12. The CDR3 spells CASSSPPGTGGNSPLHF. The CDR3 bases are TGTGCCAGCAGCTCCCCACCCGGGACAGGAGGTAATTCACCCCTCCACTTT.

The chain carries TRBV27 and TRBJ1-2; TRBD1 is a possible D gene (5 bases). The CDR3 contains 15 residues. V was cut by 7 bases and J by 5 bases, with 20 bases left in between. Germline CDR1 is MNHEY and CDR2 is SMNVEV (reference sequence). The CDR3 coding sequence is TGTGCCAGCACCCCGTCCGTCCGGGGGTTTTATGGCTACACCTTC. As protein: CASTPSVRGFYGYTF.